These T cell receptor beta chains were read from a single sample in a study of cytomegalovirus exposure and HLA in healthy donors. Sequencing was performed with immunoSEQ multiplex PCR; in TCRdb, only in-frame clones are kept and a portion is missing. The data contain 130,000 or so clones, about 83% of them singletons. The specimen was PBMCs. These receptors were collected from a man aged 30-40 years in good health and CMV-seronegative. CDR3s include the opening cysteine and the closing phenylalanine or tryptophan. A D gene is named only where the DNA matches it firmly. Only some rows state a clone size, as once, few, many or a class for expanded clones.

clone_size: -
j_call: TRBJ2-7
d_call: -
v_call: TRBV7-9
cdr3_nt: TGTGCCAGCAGCTTCTCGGAGGGAGTGAGCTACGAGCAGTACTTC
cdr3_aa: CASSFSEGVSYEQYF

clone_size: -
j_call: TRBJ2-1
d_call: -
v_call: TRBV10-3
cdr3_nt: TGTGCCATTCAGAGGGGAGGACTTAAGGATGAGCAGTTCTTC
cdr3_aa: CAIQRGGLKDEQFF

clone_size: -
j_call: TRBJ2-7
d_call: -
v_call: TRBV29-1
cdr3_nt: TGCAGCGCCGAGGGTACCGAGCAGTACTTC
cdr3_aa: CSAEGTEQYF

clone_size: -
j_call: TRBJ2-3
d_call: -
v_call: TRBV2
cdr3_nt: TGTGCCAGCAGTTCCGGCGGGAGCACAGATACGCAGTATTTT
cdr3_aa: CASSSGGSTDTQYF

clone_size: -
j_call: TRBJ1-1
d_call: TRBD1
v_call: TRBV28
cdr3_nt: TGTGCCAGTACTGGGACAGGGCCTAACACTGAAGCTTTCTTT
cdr3_aa: CASTGTGPNTEAFF

clone_size: few
j_call: TRBJ2-2
d_call: -
v_call: TRBV27
cdr3_nt: TGTGCCAGCAGTTTATCAGGACAGCAAAGGGTCGGGGAGCTGTTTTTT
cdr3_aa: CASSLSGQQRVGELFF

clone_size: -
j_call: TRBJ2-5
d_call: TRBD1
v_call: TRBV28
cdr3_nt: TGTGCCAGCAGTTCCGGGACAGTAGGGATAGGGACCCAGTACTTC
cdr3_aa: CASSSGTVGIGTQYF

clone_size: once
j_call: TRBJ2-7
d_call: TRBD1
v_call: TRBV5-1
cdr3_nt: TGCGCCAGCAGCTTAGGACAGGGCGTCGAGCAGTACTTC
cdr3_aa: CASSLGQGVEQYF

clone_size: -
j_call: TRBJ1-1
d_call: -
v_call: TRBV13
cdr3_nt: TGTGCCAGCAGCTTATATCTAGGCAGTGAAGCTTTCTTT
cdr3_aa: CASSLYLGSEAFF

clone_size: -
j_call: TRBJ1-3
d_call: TRBD1
v_call: TRBV5-6
cdr3_nt: TGTGCCAGCAGCCTTCTAGGGACAGGGGACGGAAACACCATATATTTT
cdr3_aa: CASSLLGTGDGNTIYF

clone_size: -
j_call: TRBJ1-1
d_call: -
v_call: TRBV4-1
cdr3_nt: TGCGCCAGCAGCCAATGGGAGGGGCGGAACACTGAAGCTTTCTTT
cdr3_aa: CASSQWEGRNTEAFF

clone_size: once
j_call: TRBJ2-3
d_call: TRBD2
v_call: TRBV7-7
cdr3_nt: TGTGCCAGCAGCACCTCTAGCGGAGATACGCAGTATTTT
cdr3_aa: CASSTSSGDTQYF

clone_size: once
j_call: TRBJ2-7
d_call: -
v_call: TRBV6-6
cdr3_nt: TGTGCCAGCAGTAACGGACAGTCCTACGAGCAGTACTTC
cdr3_aa: CASSNGQSYEQYF

clone_size: -
j_call: TRBJ2-5
d_call: -
v_call: TRBV4-3
cdr3_nt: TGCGCCAGCAGCCAAGAACGCGCTCGGCAAGAGACCCAGTACTTC
cdr3_aa: CASSQERARQETQYF

clone_size: -
j_call: TRBJ1-1
d_call: -
v_call: TRBV11-3
cdr3_nt: TGTGCCAGCAGTCCTCGTCATTACAGGGCGCTGAACACTGAAGCTTTCTTT
cdr3_aa: CASSPRHYRALNTEAFF

clone_size: -
j_call: TRBJ1-1
d_call: -
v_call: TRBV6-5
cdr3_nt: TGTGCCAGCAGTTTTCGGACAACAGGAGAGAACACTGAAGCTTTCTTT
cdr3_aa: CASSFRTTGENTEAFF

clone_size: few
j_call: TRBJ1-1
d_call: -
v_call: TRBV5-6
cdr3_nt: TGTGCCAGCAGCTTAATTGACAGACTGAACACTGAAGCTTTCTTT
cdr3_aa: CASSLIDRLNTEAFF